This note documents a single TCR beta chain sequence. This entry belongs to a study of OX40 agonist ivuxolimab in advanced cancers. Germline V gene data show CDR1 as MNHNY and CDR2 as SVGAGI (reference sequence). This CDR3 spans 16 amino acids. V lost 0 bases to trimming and J lost 4 bases; unmatched junction nucleotides: 6. Clones were sequenced by immunoSEQ multiplex PCR, and TCRdb holds only the in-frame ones, with some missing. Of about 77,000 clones in the sample, around 88% were seen once. Exclusion applied to patients with autoimmune disease history or systemic immunosuppression. The sequence was obtained from an adult with an advanced solid tumor such as melanoma, head and neck, liver or kidney cancer. The chain uses TRBV6-6 and TRBJ1-3, with TRBD1 identical over 7 bases. This specimen was CD4+ or CD8+ T cells sorted from blood, taken in a trial of the OX40 agonist ivuxolimab. Here the CDR3 reads CASSYSGTASGNTIYF. The CDR3 nucleotides are TGTGCCAGCAGTTACTCCGGGACAGCTTCCGGAAACACCATATATTTT.